The sequence of this T cell receptor beta chain was determined in a study of T-cell memory formation after mild COVID-19. This CDR3 contains 14 residues. V shed 6 bases and J 5 bases; nucleotides not matched to a gene: 7. TCRdb fed the 5' RACE reads into MiXCR, producing one record per CDR3 protein. The top ten hold around a fifth of the sample, which has 350,000 to 550,000 distinct CDR3 sequences, over 15% seen once. The chain uses TRBV12-3 or TRBV12-4 and TRBJ2-5; 9 bases fit TRBD1. The receptor comes from a man between 18 and 29 years old who had mild COVID-19 (a few samples of this study predate the infection). Cell type and time point are not known. Material for sequencing was PBMCs or a T cell subset sorted from them (not recorded which). CDR3 amino acids: CASSPGTGYETQYF. The DNA for the CDR3 is TGTGCCAGCAGCCCCGGGACAGGGTACGAGACCCAGTACTTC.